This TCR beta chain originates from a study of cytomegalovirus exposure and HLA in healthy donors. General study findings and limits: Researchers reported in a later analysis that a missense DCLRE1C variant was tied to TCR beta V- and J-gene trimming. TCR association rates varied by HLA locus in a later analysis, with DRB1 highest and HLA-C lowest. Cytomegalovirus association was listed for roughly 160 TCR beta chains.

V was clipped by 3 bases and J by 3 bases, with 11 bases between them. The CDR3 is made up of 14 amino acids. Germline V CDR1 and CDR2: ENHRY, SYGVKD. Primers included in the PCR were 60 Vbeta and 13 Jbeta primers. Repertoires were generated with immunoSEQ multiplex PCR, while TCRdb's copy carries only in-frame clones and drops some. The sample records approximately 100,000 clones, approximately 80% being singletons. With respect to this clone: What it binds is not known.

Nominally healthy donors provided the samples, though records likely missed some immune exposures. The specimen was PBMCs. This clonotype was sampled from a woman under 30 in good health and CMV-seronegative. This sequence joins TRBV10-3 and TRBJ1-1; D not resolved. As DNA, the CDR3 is TGTGCCATCAGTGACCAACTATGGGACACTGAAGCTTTCTTT. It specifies CAISDQLWDTEAFF.